This TCR beta chain was obtained from a study of CD8+ T cells in alopecia areata. The study's findings and limits: Higher clonality than in normal scalp was seen in lesional scalp, especially alopecia totalis/universalis.

It was cDNA, reverse transcribed from extracted RNA, that served as the sequencing template. Produced via immunoSEQ multiplex PCR; TCRdb's table is partial and in-frame only. The sample has 130,000 to 150,000 clones; about 87% are singletons. With regard to this clone: Its antigen remains unknown.

V was clipped by 8 bases and J by 2 bases, with 10 bases between them. Germline lookup yields CDR1 MNHEY and CDR2 SVGAGI. CDR3 length equals 13 residues. The sequence derives from a human donor with alopecia areata. This chain links TRBV6-5 with TRBJ2-1, with D possibly TRBD1 on 5 matching bases. Specimen: CD8+ T cells sorted from blood, collected at week 0. CDR3 protein: CASAVGPYNEQFF. CDR3 DNA: TGTGCCAGCGCAGTGGGGCCCTACAATGAGCAGTTCTTC.